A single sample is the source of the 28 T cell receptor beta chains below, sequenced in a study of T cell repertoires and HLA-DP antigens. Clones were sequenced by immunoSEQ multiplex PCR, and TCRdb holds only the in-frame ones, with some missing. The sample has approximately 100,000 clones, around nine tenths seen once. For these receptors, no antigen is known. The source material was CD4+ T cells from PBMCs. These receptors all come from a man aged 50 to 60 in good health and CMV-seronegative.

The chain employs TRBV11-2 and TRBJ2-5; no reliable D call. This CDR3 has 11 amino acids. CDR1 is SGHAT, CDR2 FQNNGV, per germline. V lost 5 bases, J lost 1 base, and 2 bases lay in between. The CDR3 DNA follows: TGTGCCAGCAGCCCCCAAGAGACCCAGTACTTC. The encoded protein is CASSPQETQYF.

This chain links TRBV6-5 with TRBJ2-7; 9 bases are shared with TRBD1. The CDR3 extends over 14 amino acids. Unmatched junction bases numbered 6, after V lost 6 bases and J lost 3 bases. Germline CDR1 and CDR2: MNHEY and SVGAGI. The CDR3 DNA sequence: TGTGCCAGCAGCCGAACGACAGGGGGCTACGAGCAGTACTTC. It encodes CASSRTTGGYEQYF.

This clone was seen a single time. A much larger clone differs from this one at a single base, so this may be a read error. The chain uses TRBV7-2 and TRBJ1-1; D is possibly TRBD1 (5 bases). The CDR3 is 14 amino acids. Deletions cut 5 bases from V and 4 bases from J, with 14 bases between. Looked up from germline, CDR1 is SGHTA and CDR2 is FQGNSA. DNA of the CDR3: TGTGCCAGCAGCCAAGGATGGGGGAGCACTGAAGCTTTCTTT. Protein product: CASSQGWGSTEAFF.

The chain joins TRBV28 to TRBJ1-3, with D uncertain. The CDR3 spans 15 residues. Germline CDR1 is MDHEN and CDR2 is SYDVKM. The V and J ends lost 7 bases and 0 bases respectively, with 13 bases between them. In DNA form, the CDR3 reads TGTGCCAGCACCATCATACCGGGCTCTGGAAACACCATATATTTT. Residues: CASTIIPGSGNTIYF.

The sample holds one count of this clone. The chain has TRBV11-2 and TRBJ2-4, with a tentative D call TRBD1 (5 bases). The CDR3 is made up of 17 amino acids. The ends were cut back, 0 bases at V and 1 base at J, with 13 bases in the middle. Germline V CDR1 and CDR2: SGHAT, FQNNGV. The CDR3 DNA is TGTGCCAGCAGCTTAGAACAGGCCCATCGGGCCAAAAACATTCAGTACTTC. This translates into CASSLEQAHRAKNIQYF.

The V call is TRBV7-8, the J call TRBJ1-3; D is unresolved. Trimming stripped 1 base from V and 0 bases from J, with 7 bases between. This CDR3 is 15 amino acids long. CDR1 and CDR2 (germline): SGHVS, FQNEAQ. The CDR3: CASSLDGLSGNTIYF. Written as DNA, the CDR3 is TGTGCCAGCAGCTTAGATGGGCTCTCTGGAAACACCATATATTTT.

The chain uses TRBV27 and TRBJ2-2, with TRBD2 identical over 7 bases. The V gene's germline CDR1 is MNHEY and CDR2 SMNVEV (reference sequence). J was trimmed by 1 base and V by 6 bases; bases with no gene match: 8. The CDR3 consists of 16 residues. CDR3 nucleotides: TGTGCCAGCAGCCACCTGGCTAGCGGGAACACCGGGGAGCTGTTTTTT. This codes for CASSHLASGNTGELFF.

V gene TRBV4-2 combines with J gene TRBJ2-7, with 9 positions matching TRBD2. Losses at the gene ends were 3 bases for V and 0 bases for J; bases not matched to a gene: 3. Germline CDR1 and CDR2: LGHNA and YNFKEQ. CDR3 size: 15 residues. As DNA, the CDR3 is TGTGCCAGCAGCCAGGTGACTAGCGGCTCCTACGAGCAGTACTTC. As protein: CASSQVTSGSYEQYF.

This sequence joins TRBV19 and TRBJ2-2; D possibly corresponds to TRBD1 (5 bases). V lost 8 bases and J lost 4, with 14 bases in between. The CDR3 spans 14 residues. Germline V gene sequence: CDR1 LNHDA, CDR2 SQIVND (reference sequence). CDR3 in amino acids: CASARQTSTGELFF. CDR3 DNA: TGTGCCAGTGCCAGACAGACCTCCACCGGGGAGCTGTTTTTT.

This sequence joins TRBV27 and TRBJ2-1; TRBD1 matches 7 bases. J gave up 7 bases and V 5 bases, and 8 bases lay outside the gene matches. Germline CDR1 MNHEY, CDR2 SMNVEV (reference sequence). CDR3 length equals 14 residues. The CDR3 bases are TGTGCCAGCAGTCCCCGGCCCAGGGGGAATGAGCAGTTCTTC. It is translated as CASSPRPRGNEQFF.

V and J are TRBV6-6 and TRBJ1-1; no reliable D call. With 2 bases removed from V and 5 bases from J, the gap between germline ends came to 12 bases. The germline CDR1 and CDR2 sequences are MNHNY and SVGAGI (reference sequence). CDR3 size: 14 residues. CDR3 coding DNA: TGTGCCAGCAGTTACGGACCCCGGAAGACTGAAGCTTTCTTT. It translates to CASSYGPRKTEAFF.

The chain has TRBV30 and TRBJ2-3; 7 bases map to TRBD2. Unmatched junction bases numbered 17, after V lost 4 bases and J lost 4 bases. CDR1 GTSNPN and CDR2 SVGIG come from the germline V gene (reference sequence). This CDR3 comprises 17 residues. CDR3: CAWTTGRGRERADTQYF. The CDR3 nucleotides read TGTGCCTGGACGACGGGCCGTGGGCGGGAGAGGGCAGATACGCAGTATTTT.

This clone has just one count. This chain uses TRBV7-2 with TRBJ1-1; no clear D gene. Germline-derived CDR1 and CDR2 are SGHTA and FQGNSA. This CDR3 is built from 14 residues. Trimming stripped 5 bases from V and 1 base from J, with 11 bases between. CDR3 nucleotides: TGTGCCAGCAGCGTCCAGATGGCGAACACTGAAGCTTTCTTT. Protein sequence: CASSVQMANTEAFF. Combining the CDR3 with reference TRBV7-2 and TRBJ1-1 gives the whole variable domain GAGVSQSPSNKVTEKGKDVELRCDPISGHTALYWYRQSLGQGLEFLIYFQGNSAPDKSGLPSDRFSAERTGGSVSTLTIQRTQQEDSAVYLCASSVQMANTEAFFGQGTRLTVV.

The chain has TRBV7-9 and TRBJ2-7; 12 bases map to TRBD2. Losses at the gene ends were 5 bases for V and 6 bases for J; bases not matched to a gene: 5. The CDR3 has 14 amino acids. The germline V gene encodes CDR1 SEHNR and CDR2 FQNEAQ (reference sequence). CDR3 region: CASSVLAGGGEQYF. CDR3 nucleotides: TGTGCCAGCAGCGTACTAGCGGGAGGCGGCGAGCAGTACTTC.

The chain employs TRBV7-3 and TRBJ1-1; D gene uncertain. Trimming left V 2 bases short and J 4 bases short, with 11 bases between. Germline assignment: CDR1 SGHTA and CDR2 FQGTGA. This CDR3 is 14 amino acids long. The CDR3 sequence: CASSLSAGATEAFF. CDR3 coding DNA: TGTGCCAGCAGCTTATCAGCAGGCGCCACTGAAGCTTTCTTT.

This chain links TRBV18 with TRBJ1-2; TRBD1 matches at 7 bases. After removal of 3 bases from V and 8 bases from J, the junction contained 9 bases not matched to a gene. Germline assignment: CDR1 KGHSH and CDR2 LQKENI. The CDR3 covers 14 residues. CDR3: CASSPLQGGEGYTF. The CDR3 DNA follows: TGTGCCAGCTCACCCCTTCAGGGGGGTGAGGGCTACACCTTC.

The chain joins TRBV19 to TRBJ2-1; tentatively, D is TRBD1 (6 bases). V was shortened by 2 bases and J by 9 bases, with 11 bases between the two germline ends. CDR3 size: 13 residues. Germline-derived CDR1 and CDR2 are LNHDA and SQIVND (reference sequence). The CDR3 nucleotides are TGTGCCAGTAGTATAAACAGGGACGGTGAGCAGTTCTTC. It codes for CASSINRDGEQFF.

The CDR3 loop is CASSLQRSGEQYF. The CDR3 DNA reads TGTGCCAGCAGCCTCCAGCGGTCGGGCGAGCAGTACTTC. The rearrangement joins TRBV4-2 to TRBJ2-7; a weak D match, TRBD2 (5 bases). Germline values: CDR1 LGHNA, CDR2 YNFKEQ. With 4 bases removed from V and 6 bases from J, the gap between germline ends came to 13 bases. The CDR3 covers 13 residues.

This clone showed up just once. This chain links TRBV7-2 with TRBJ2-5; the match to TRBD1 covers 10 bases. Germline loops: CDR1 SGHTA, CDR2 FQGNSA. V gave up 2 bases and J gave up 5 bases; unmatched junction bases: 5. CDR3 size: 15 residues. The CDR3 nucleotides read TGTGCCAGCAGCTTATCCAGGACAGGGGGGGAGACCCAGTACTTC. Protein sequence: CASSLSRTGGETQYF.

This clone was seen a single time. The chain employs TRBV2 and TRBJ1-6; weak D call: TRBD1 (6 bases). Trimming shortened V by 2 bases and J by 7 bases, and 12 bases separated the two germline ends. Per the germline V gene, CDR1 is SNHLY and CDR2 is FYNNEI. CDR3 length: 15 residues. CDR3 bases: TGTGCCAGCAGTGAACAGGACAGCAGCAATTCACCCCTCCACTTT. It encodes CASSEQDSSNSPLHF.

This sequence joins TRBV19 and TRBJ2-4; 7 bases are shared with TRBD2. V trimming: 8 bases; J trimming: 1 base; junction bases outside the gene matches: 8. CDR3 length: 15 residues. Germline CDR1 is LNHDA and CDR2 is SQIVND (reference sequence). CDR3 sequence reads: CASGVGGTAKNIQYF. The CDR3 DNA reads TGTGCCAGTGGGGTGGGAGGGACGGCCAAAAACATTCAGTACTTC.

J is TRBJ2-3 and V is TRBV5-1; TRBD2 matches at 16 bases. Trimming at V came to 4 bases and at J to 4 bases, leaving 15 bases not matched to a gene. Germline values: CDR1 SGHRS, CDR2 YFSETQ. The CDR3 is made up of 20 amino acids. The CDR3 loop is CASSSPVGTSGGATPDTQYF. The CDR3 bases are TGCGCCAGCAGCAGCCCGGTCGGGACTAGCGGGGGGGCCACACCAGATACGCAGTATTTT.

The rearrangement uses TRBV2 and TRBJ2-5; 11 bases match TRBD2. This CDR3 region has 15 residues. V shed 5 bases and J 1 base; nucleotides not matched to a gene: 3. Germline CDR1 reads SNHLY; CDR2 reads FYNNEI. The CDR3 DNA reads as TGTGCCAGCAGTCCTAGCGGGGGGCCCCAAGAGACCCAGTACTTC. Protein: CASSPSGGPQETQYF.

In DNA, the CDR3 is TGTGCCTGGAGGGCACAGGGTGGAAACTATGGCTACACCTTC. Its protein product is CAWRAQGGNYGYTF. The rearrangement joins TRBV30 to TRBJ1-2; possible D gene TRBD1, 6 bases. Trimming stripped 3 bases from V and 2 bases from J, with 13 bases between. The CDR3 runs 14 residues. The germline gives CDR1 GTSNPN, CDR2 SVGIG (reference sequence).

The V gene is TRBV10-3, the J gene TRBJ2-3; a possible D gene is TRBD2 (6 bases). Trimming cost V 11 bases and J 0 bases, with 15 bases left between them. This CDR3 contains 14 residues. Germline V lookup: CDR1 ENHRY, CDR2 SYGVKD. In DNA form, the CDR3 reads TGTGCCCCACTAGCTAACTCTAGCACAGATACGCAGTATTTT. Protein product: CAPLANSSTDTQYF.

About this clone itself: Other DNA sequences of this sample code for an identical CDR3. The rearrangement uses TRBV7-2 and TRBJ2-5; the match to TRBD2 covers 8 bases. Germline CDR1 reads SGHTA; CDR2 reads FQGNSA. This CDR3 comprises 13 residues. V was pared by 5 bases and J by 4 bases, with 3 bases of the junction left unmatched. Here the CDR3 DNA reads TGTGCCAGCAGCCTGAGCGGGGGAGAGACCCAGTACTTC. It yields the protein CASSLSGGETQYF. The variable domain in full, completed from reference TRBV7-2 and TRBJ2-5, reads GAGVSQSPSNKVTEKGKDVELRCDPISGHTALYWYRQSLGQGLEFLIYFQGNSAPDKSGLPSDRFSAERTGGSVSTLTIQRTQQEDSAVYLCASSLSGGETQYFGPGTRLLVL.

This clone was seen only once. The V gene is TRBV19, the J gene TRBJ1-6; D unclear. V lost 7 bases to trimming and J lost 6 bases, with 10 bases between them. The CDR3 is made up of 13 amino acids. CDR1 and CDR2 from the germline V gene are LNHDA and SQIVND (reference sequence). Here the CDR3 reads CASNPRGNSPLHF. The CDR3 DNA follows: TGTGCCAGTAACCCTCGGGGTAATTCACCCCTCCACTTT.

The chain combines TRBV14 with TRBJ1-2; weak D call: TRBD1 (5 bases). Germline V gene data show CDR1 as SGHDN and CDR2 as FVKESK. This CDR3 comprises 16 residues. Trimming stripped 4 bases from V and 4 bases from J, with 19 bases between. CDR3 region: CASSPDAGTSGYGYTF. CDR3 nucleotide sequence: TGTGCCAGCAGCCCTGATGCGGGGACCAGTGGCTATGGCTACACCTTC.